Each of the 5 T cell receptor beta chains below was sequenced from the same sample in a study of human thymus T cells. The repertoire was sequenced with immunoSEQ multiplex PCR; TCRdb's copy has only in-frame clones and lacks some. The sample contains approximately 46,000 clones, 85% to 95% of which appear only once. The source material was blood. Receptors were obtained from a girl less than two years old with a congenital heart defect but otherwise immunologically healthy.

V usage is TRBV7-6 and J usage is TRBJ1-2; 7 bases align to TRBD1. The germline V gene has CDR1 SGHVS and CDR2 FNYEAQ. J gave up 7 bases and V 1 base, and 9 bases lay outside the gene matches. The CDR3 is made up of 15 amino acids. The CDR3 bases are TGTGCCAGCAGCTTAGTCGCTACAGGGGTGACTGGCTACACCTTC. Protein sequence: CASSLVATGVTGYTF.

This chain joins TRBV7-9 and TRBJ1-2; TRBD1 is a possible D gene (5 bases). CDR3 length: 15 amino acids. Per germline, CDR1 SEHNR and CDR2 FQNEAQ (reference sequence). V lost 4 bases to trimming and J lost 4 bases, with 16 bases between them. CDR3 sequence: CASSSPGTPSYGYTF. The CDR3 DNA follows: TGTGCCAGCAGCTCCCCAGGGACTCCTTCCTATGGCTACACCTTC.

This clone has a single count. The chain joins TRBV5-8 to TRBJ2-7, with D uncertain. From germline, CDR1 is SGHTS and CDR2 YDEGEE. V was pared by 0 bases and J by 6 bases, with 4 bases between. The CDR3 is 11 amino acids. The CDR3 bases are TGTGCCAGCAGCTTGGTCAGCGAGCAGTACTTC. This sequence encodes CASSLVSEQYF.

The gene calls are TRBV10-3 and TRBJ2-1; TRBD2 agrees at 7 bases. The CDR3 is 14 residues long. Germline trimming cut 2 bases from V and 5 bases from J; bases unmatched to any gene: 3. Germline CDR1 is ENHRY and CDR2 is SYGVKD. The CDR3: CAISEGLVNNEQFF. As DNA, the CDR3 is TGTGCCATCAGTGAGGGACTAGTGAACAATGAGCAGTTCTTC.

The V gene is TRBV5-4, the J gene TRBJ2-1; 9 bases map to TRBD2. The CDR3 is 18 residues long. Losses at the gene ends were 0 bases for V and 3 bases for J; bases not matched to a gene: 10. CDR1 SGHNT and CDR2 YYREEE come from the germline V gene (reference sequence). The CDR3 DNA reads TGTGCCAGCAGCTTGGATCCTAGCGGGATCTCCCTCTACAATGAGCAGTTCTTC. Protein: CASSLDPSGISLYNEQFF.